One sample yielded the 8 T cell receptor beta chains listed below, sequenced in a study of T cell repertoires in cytomegalovirus infection. Using its own MiXCR run on the reads, TCRdb lists one record per CDR3 protein. Of fewer than 550,000 distinct CDR3 sequences in the sample, about 30% were seen once. The sample was PBMCs. The receptors stem from a human donor in good health (CMV status not recorded). Some clones in this sample may be carry-over from other donors' samples.

The chain recombines TRBV5-4 with TRBJ2-5; TRBD1 matches 9 bases. CDR3 length: 19 amino acids. V lost 4 bases to trimming and J lost 5 bases; unmatched junction nucleotides: 21. The germline V gene has CDR1 SGHNT and CDR2 YYREEE (reference sequence). CDR3 protein: CASSPRSLGDRGFEETQYF. The CDR3 coding sequence is TGTGCCAGCAGCCCGCGCTCCTTAGGTGACAGGGGGTTTGAGGAGACCCAGTACTTC. Supplemented by reference TRBV5-4 and TRBJ2-5, the full variable domain reads ETGVTQSPTHLIKTRGQQVTLRCSSQSGHNTVSWYQQALGQGPQFIFQYYREEENGRGNFPPRFSGLQFPNYSSELNVNALELDDSALYLCASSPRSLGDRGFEETQYFGPGTRLLVL.

This rearrangement joins TRBV20-1 to TRBJ2-2; D unclear. V was pared by 3 bases and J by 6 bases, with 17 bases between. CDR3 length: 15 residues. Per the germline V gene, CDR1 is DFQATT and CDR2 is SNEGSKA (reference sequence). The CDR3 DNA reads TGCAGTGCTAGTCGGGTGTTTTCATTGTCCGGGGAGCTGTTTTTT. Encoded protein: CSASRVFSLSGELFF.

This clonotype showed up just a few times. The CDR3 here is CASSNVGVESPLHF. The CDR3 DNA reads as TGCGCCAGCAGCAATGTAGGGGTAGAATCACCCCTCCACTTT. J is TRBJ1-6 and V is TRBV5-1; D is perhaps TRBD1 (5 bases). V gave up 4 bases and J gave up 10 bases, with 15 bases separating them. The V gene's germline CDR1 is SGHRS and CDR2 YFSETQ. The CDR3 is 14 amino acids.

The chain combines TRBV11-2 with TRBJ2-1; D uncertain. V dropped 5 bases and J dropped 5 bases, with 13 bases sitting between them. This CDR3 has 14 residues. Germline CDR1 is SGHAT and CDR2 is FQNNGV. The DNA for the CDR3 is TGTGCCAGCAGCCGGGCCCGAAATCACAATGAGCAGTTCTTC. Protein sequence: CASSRARNHNEQFF.

The chain couples TRBV6-1 to TRBJ2-5; 14 nucleotides line up with TRBD2. The CDR3 has 16 amino acids. After removal of 1 base from V and 4 bases from J, the junction contained 2 bases not matched to a gene. The germline CDR1 and CDR2 sequences are MNHNS and SASEGT. The chain's CDR3 is CASSEGLAGGRETQYF. In DNA, the CDR3 is TGTGCCAGCAGTGAAGGACTAGCGGGAGGGCGAGAGACCCAGTACTTC.

The table lists this clonotype with many counts. CDR3 coding DNA: TGTGCCAGCAGCTTAATAGGGTCGGGTTCACCCCTCCACTTT. This gives the protein CASSLIGSGSPLHF. V usage is TRBV7-2 and J usage is TRBJ1-6; D ambiguous. V was trimmed by 2 bases and J by 9 bases, leaving 11 bases between them. Germline V CDR1 and CDR2: SGHTA, FQGNSA. The CDR3 runs to 14 residues.

V usage is TRBV20-1 and J usage is TRBJ2-1; 14 bases match TRBD2. Trimming took 6 bases from V and 3 from J; bases not matched to a gene: 13. The CDR3 spans 18 residues. Germline assignment: CDR1 DFQATT and CDR2 SNEGSKA (reference sequence). Here the CDR3 DNA reads TGCAGTGCCCCCGGGACAAGACTAGCGGGAGGGGACTACAATGAGCAGTTCTTC. Translated, it gives CSAPGTRLAGGDYNEQFF.

The chain has TRBV12-3 or TRBV12-4 and TRBJ1-2, with D unclear. The CDR3 runs 12 residues. V lost 6 bases to trimming and J lost 4 bases, with 9 bases between them. The CDR3 loop is CASSPTIYGYTF. CDR3 DNA: TGTGCCAGCAGCCCAACCATCTATGGCTACACCTTC.